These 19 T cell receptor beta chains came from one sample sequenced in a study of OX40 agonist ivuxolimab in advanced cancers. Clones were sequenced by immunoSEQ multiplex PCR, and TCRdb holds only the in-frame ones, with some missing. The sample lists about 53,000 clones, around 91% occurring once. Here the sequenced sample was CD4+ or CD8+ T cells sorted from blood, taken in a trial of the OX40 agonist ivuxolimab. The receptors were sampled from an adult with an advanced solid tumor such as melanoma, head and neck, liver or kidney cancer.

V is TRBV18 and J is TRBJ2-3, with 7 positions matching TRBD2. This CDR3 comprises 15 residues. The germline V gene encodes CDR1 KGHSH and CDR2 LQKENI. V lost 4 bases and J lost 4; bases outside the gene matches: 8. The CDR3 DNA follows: TGTGCCAGCTCACTGCTAGCGGCAAGGGCAGATACGCAGTATTTT. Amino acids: CASSLLAARADTQYF.

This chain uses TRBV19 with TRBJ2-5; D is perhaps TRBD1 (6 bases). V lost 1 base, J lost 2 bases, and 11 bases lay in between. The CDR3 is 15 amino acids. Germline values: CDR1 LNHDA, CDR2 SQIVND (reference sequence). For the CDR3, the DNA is TGTGCCAGTAGTATAGGGACAGCACGGCAAGAGACCCAGTACTTC. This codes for CASSIGTARQETQYF.

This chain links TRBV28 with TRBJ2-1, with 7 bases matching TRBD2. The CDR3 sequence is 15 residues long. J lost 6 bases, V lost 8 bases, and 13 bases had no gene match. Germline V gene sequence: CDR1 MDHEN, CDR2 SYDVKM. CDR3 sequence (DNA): TGTGCCAGCGGCTCGGGGCGGGAGCACCCCAATGAGCAGTTCTTC. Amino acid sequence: CASGSGREHPNEQFF.

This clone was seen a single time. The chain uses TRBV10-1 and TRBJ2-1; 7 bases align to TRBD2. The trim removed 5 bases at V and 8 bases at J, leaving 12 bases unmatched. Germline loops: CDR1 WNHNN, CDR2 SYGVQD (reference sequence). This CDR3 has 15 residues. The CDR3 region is CASSPSGGGLDEQFF. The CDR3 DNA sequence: TGCGCCAGCAGTCCCTCGGGGGGAGGGTTGGATGAGCAGTTCTTC.

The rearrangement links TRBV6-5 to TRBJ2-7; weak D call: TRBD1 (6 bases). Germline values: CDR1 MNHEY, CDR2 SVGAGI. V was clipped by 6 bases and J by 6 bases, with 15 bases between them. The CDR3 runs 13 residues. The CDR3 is CASSLNRVSEQYF. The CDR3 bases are TGTGCCAGCAGCCTCAACAGGGTTTCCGAGCAGTACTTC.

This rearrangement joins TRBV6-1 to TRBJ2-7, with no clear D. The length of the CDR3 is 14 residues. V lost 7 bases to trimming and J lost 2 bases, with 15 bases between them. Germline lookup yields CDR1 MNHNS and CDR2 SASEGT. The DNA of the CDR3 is TGTGCCAGCAAGTCTATGAGAGAAACCTACGAGCAGTACTTC. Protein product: CASKSMRETYEQYF.

CDR3 sequence (DNA): TGTGCCAGCAGCTTATTCGCGGGAGTAAGCACAGATACGCAGTATTTT. Residues: CASSLFAGVSTDTQYF. The chain links TRBV11-2 to TRBJ2-3; 7 bases map to TRBD2. The germline V gene encodes CDR1 SGHAT and CDR2 FQNNGV. After removal of 2 bases from V and 0 bases from J, the junction contained 5 bases not matched to a gene. The CDR3 extends over 16 amino acids.

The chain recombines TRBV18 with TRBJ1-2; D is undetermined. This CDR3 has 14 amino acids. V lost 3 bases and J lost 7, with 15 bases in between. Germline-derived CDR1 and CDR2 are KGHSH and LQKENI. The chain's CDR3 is CASSPDPDLVGYTF. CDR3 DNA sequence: TGTGCCAGCTCACCGGACCCGGACCTAGTTGGCTACACCTTC. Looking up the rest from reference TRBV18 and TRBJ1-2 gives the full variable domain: NAGVMQNPRHLVRRRGQEARLRCSPMKGHSHVYWYRQLPEEGLKFMVYLQKENIIDESGMPKERFSAEFPKEGPSILRIQQVVRGDSAAYFCASSPDPDLVGYTFGSGTRLTVV.

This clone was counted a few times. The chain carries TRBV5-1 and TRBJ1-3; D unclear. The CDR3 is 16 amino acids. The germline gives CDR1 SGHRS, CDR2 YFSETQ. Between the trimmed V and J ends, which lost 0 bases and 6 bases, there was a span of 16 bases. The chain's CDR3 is CASSLGSRTPPNTIYF. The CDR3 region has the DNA TGCGCCAGCAGCTTGGGCTCTAGGACGCCGCCAAACACCATATATTTT.

This chain's CDR3 is CASSPKGQHDREQYF. The CDR3 nucleotides read TGTGCCAGCTCACCGAAAGGACAGCACGATAGGGAGCAGTACTTC. The rearrangement uses TRBV18 and TRBJ2-7; tentatively, D is TRBD1 (6 bases). The CDR3 sequence is 15 residues long. Germline CDR1 is KGHSH and CDR2 is LQKENI. Deletions cut 3 bases from V and 7 bases from J, with 19 bases between.

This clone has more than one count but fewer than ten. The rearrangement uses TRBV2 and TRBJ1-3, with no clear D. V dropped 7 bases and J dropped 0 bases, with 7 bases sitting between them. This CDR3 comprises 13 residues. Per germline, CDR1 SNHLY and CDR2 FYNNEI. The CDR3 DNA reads TGTGCCAGCACAGGATACTCTGGAAACACCATATATTTT. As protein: CASTGYSGNTIYF.

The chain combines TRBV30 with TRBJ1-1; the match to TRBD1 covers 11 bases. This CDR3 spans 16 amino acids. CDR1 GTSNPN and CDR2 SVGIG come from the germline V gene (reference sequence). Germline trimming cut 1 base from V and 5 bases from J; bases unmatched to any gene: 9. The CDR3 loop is CAWSAPRDRGSTEAFF. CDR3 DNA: TGTGCCTGGAGTGCCCCAAGGGACAGGGGGAGTACTGAAGCTTTCTTT.

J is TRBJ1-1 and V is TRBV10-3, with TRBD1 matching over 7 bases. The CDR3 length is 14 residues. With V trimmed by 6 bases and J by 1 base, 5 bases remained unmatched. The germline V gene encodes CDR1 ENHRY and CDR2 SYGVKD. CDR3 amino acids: CAISPDRANTEAFF. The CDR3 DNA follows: TGTGCCATCAGCCCCGACAGGGCGAACACTGAAGCTTTCTTT.

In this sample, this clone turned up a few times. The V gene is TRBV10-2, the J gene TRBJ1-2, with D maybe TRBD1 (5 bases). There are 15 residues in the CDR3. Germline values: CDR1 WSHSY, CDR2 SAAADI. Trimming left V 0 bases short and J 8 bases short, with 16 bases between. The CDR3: CASSESSGRVGGYTF. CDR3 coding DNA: TGCGCCAGCAGTGAGTCCTCAGGGCGAGTCGGGGGCTACACCTTC.

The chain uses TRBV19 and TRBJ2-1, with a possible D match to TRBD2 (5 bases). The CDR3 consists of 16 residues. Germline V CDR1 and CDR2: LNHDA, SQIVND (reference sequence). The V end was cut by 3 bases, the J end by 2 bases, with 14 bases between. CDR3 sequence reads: CASSMRSERAYNEQFF. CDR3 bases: TGTGCCAGTAGTATGCGGAGCGAGAGGGCCTACAATGAGCAGTTCTTC.

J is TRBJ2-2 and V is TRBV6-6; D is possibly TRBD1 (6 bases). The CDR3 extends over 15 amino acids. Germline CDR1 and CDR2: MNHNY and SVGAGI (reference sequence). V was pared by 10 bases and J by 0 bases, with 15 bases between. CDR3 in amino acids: CATPRTATNTGELFF. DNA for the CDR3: TGTGCCACCCCGCGGACAGCGACGAACACCGGGGAGCTGTTTTTT.

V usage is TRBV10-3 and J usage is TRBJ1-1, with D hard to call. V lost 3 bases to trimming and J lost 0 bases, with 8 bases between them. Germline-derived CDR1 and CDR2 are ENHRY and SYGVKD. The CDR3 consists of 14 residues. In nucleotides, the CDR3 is TGTGCCATCAGTGATGTAGGTGTGAACACTGAAGCTTTCTTT. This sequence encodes CAISDVGVNTEAFF.

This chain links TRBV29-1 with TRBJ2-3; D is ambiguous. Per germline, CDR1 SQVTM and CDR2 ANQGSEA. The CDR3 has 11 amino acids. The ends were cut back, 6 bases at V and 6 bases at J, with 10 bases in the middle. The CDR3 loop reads CSVDQADTQYF. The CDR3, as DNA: TGCAGCGTAGACCAAGCCGATACGCAGTATTTT.

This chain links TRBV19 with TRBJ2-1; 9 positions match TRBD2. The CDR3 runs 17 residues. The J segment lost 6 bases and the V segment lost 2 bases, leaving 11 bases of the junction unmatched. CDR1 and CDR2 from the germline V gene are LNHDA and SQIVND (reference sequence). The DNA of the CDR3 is TGTGCCAGTAGTATAATTGAGGCTAGCGGGGTGCGCAATGAGCAGTTCTTC. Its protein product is CASSIIEASGVRNEQFF.